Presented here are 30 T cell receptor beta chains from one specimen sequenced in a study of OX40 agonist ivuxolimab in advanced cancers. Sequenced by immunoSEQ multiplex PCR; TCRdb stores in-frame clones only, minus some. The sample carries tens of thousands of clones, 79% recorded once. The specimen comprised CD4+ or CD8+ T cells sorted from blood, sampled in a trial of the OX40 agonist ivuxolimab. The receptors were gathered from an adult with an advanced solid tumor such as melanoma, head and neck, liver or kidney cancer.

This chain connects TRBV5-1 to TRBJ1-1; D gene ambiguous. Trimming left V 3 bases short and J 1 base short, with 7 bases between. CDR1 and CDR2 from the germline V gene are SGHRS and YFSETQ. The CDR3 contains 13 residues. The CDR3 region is CASSSPPNTEAFF. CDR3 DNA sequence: TGCGCCAGCAGCTCCCCCCCGAACACTGAAGCTTTCTTT.

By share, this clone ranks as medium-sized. The CDR3 nucleotides read TGCGCCAGCAGCCAAGAAGCTTTGGAGGGTTGGAATTCACCCCTCCACTTT. Its protein is CASSQEALEGWNSPLHF. This sequence joins TRBV4-1 and TRBJ1-6; D is unclear. This CDR3 is built from 17 residues. CDR1 MGHRA and CDR2 YSYEKL come from the germline V gene. V was pared by 0 bases and J by 7 bases, with 16 bases between.

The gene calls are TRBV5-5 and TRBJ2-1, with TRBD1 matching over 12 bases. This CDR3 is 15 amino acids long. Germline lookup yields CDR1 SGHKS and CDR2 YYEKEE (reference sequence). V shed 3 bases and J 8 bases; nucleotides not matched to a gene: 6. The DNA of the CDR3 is TGTGCCAGCAGCTCCGGGACAGGGGGCGGCTATGAGCAGTTCTTC. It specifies CASSSGTGGGYEQFF. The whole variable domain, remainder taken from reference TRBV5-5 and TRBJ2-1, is DAGVTQSPTHLIKTRGQQVTLRCSPISGHKSVSWYQQVLGQGPQFIFQYYEKEERGRGNFPDRFSARQFPNYSSELNVNALLLGDSALYLCASSSGTGGGYEQFFGPGTRLTVL.

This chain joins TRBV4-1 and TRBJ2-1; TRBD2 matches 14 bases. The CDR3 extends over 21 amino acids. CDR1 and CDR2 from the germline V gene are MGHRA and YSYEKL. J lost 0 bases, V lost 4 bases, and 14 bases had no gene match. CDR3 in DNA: TGCGCCAGCAGCCTAGTCTCAGGACTAGCGGGGGGAATGGGCTCCTACAATGAGCAGTTCTTC. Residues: CASSLVSGLAGGMGSYNEQFF.

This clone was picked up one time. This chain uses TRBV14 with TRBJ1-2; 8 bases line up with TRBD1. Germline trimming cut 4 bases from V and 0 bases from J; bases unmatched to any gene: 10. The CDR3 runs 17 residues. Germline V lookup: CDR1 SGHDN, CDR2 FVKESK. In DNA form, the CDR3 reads TGTGCCAGCAGCCCAGGACAGGGAAAGGGGTCTAACTATGGCTACACCTTC. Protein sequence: CASSPGQGKGSNYGYTF. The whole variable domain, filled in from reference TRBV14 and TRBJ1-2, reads EAGVTQFPSHSVIEKGQTVTLRCDPISGHDNLYWYRRVMGKEIKFLLHFVKESKQDESGMPNNRFLAERTGGTYSTLKVQPAELEDSGVYFCASSPGQGKGSNYGYTFGSGTRLTVV.

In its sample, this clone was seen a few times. The chain's CDR3 is CASSYSAGQRSYEQYF. The CDR3 bases are TGTGCCAGCAGCTATTCGGCTGGGCAAAGGTCCTACGAGCAGTACTTC. This rearrangement joins TRBV5-8 to TRBJ2-7, with unresolved D. This CDR3 contains 16 residues. Germline lookup yields CDR1 SGHTS and CDR2 YDEGEE. The ends were cut back, 3 bases at V and 1 base at J, with 17 bases in the middle.

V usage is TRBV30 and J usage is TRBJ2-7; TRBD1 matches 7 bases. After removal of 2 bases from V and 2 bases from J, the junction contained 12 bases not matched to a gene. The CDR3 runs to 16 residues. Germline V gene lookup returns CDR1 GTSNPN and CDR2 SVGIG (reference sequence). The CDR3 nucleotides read TGTGCCTGGAGTCTCAAGGACAGGTCCGGGACCTACGAGCAGTACTTC. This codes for CAWSLKDRSGTYEQYF. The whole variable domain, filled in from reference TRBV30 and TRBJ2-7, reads SQTIHQWPATLVQPVGSPLSLECTVEGTSNPNLYWYRQAAGRGLQLLFYSVGIGQISSEVPQNLSASRPQDRQFILSSKKLLLSDSGFYLCAWSLKDRSGTYEQYFGPGTRLTVT.

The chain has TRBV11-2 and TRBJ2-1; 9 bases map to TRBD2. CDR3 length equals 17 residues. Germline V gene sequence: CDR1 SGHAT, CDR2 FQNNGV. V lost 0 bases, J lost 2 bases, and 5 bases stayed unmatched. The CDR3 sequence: CASSLEGGGAPYNEQFF. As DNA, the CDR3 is TGTGCCAGCAGCTTAGAGGGCGGGGGGGCCCCCTACAATGAGCAGTTCTTC.

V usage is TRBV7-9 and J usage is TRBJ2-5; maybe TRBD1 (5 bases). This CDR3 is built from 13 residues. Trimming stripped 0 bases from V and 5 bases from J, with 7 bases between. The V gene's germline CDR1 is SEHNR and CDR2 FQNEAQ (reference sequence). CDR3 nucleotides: TGTGCCAGCAGCTTAGCAGGGGTGGAGACCCAGTACTTC. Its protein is CASSLAGVETQYF.

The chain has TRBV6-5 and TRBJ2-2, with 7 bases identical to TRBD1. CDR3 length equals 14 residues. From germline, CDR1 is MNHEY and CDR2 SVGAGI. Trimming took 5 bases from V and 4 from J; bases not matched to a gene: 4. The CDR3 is CASSEQGITGELFF. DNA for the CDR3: TGTGCCAGCAGTGAACAGGGGATCACCGGGGAGCTGTTTTTT.

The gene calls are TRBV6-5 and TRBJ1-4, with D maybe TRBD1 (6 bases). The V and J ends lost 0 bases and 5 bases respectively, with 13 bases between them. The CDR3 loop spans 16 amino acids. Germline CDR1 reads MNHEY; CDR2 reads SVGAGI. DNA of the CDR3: TGTGCCAGCAGTTACTCGGGGGCAGGGGCGAATGAAAAACTGTTTTTT. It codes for CASSYSGAGANEKLFF.

The DNA for the CDR3 is TGCGCCAGCAGCTTTGAGGGTGCCGACGAGCAGTACTTC. It encodes CASSFEGADEQYF. The chain couples TRBV5-1 to TRBJ2-7; maybe TRBD2 (5 bases). Between the trimmed V and J ends, which lost 2 bases and 5 bases, there was a span of 11 bases. This CDR3 is built from 13 residues. Germline values: CDR1 SGHRS, CDR2 YFSETQ.

As DNA, the CDR3 is TGTGCCAGCAGCACGGTGGGGACTGAAGCTTTCTTT. Translating gives CASSTVGTEAFF. This sequence joins TRBV7-9 and TRBJ1-1; D call uncertain. Germline V gives CDR1 SEHNR, CDR2 FQNEAQ (reference sequence). V lost 5 bases and J 5 bases, leaving 9 bases between the germline ends. The CDR3 loop spans 12 amino acids.

The CDR3 is CASKGDRGTEAFF. In DNA, the CDR3 is TGTGCCAGCAAAGGGGACAGGGGAACTGAAGCTTTCTTT. The V call is TRBV2, the J call TRBJ1-1; 10 bases align to TRBD1. The CDR3 is made up of 13 amino acids. The germline V gene encodes CDR1 SNHLY and CDR2 FYNNEI. V dropped 7 bases and J dropped 5; count of bases not matched to a gene: 4.

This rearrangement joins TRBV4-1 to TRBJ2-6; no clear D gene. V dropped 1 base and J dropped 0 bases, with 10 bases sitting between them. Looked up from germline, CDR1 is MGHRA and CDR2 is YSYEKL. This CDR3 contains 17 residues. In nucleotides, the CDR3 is TGCGCCAGCAGCCAAGCGAGAAGCCGCTCTGGGGCCAACGTCCTGACTTTC. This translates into CASSQARSRSGANVLTF.

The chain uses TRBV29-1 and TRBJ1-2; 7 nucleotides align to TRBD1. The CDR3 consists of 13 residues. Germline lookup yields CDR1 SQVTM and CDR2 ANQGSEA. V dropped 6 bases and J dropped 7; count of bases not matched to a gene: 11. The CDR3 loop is CSVGDRDGIGYTF. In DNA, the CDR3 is TGCAGCGTCGGTGACAGGGACGGGATTGGCTACACCTTC. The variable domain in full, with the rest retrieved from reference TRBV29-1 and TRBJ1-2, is SAVISQKPSRDICQRGTSLTIQCQVDSQVTMMFWYRQQPGQSLTLIATANQGSEATYESGFVIDKFPISRPNLTFSTLTVSNMSPEDSSIYLCSVGDRDGIGYTFGSGTRLTVV.

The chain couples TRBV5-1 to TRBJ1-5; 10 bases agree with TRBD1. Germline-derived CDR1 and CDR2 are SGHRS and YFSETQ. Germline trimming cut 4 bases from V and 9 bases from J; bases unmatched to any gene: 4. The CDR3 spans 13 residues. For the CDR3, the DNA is TGCGCCAGCAGCCAGGGACAGGGGACGCCCCAGCATTTT. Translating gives CASSQGQGTPQHF.

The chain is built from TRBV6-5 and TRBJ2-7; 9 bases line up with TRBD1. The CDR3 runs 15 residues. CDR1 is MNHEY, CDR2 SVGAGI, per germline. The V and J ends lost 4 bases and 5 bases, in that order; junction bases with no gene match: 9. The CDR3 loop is CASSSPGQGRDEQYF. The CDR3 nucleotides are TGTGCCAGCAGTTCCCCGGGACAGGGTCGAGACGAGCAGTACTTC.

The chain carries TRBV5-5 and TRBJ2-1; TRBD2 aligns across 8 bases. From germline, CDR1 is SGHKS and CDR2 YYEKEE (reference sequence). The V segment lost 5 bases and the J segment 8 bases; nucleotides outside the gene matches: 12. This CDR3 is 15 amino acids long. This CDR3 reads CASRPPREGVDEQFF. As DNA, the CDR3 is TGTGCCAGCAGACCCCCCCGGGAGGGGGTTGATGAGCAGTTCTTC.

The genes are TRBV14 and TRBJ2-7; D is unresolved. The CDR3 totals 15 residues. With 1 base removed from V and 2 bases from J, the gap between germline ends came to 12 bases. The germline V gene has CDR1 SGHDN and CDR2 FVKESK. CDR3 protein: CASSQGPYSPYEQYF. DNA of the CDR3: TGTGCCAGCAGCCAAGGGCCTTACTCTCCCTACGAGCAGTACTTC.

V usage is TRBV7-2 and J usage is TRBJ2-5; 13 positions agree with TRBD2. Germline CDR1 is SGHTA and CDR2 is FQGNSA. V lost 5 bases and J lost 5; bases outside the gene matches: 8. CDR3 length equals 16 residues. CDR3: CASSLGLAGARETQYF. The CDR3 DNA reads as TGTGCCAGCAGCCTCGGACTAGCGGGGGCACGTGAGACCCAGTACTTC.

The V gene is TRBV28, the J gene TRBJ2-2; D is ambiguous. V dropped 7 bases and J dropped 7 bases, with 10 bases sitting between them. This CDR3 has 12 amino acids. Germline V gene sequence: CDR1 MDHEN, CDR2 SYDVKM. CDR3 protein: CASNWPHGELFF. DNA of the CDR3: TGTGCCAGCAACTGGCCGCACGGGGAGCTGTTTTTT. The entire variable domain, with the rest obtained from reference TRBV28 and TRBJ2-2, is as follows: DVKVTQSSRYLVKRTGEKVFLECVQDMDHENMFWYRQDPGLGLRLIYFSYDVKMKEKGDIPEGYSVSREKKERFSLILESASTNQTSMYLCASNWPHGELFFGEGSRLTVL.

In nucleotides, the CDR3 is TGTGCCAGCAGAGACAGGGTGAACACTGAAGCTTTCTTT. This encodes CASRDRVNTEAFF. This chain connects TRBV6-1 to TRBJ1-1, with 7 bases lining up with TRBD1. The trim removed 6 bases at V and 0 bases at J, leaving 1 base unmatched. This CDR3 spans 13 amino acids. CDR1 is MNHNS and CDR2 is SASEGT in the germline V gene.

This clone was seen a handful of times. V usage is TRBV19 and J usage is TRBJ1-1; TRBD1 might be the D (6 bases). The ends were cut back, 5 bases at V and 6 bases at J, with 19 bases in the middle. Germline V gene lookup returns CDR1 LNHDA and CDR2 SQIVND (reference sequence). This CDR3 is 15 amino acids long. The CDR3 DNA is TGTGCCAGTAGTGCCCGGACAGCTAGAGCTCCTGAAGCTTTCTTT. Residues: CASSARTARAPEAFF.

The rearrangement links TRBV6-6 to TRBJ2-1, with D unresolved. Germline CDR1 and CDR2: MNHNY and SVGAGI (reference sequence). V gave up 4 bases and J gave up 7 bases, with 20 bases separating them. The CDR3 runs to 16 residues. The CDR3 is CASSSSPRVEPNEQFF. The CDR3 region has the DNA TGTGCCAGCAGTTCTTCCCCTAGGGTGGAGCCGAATGAGCAGTTCTTC.

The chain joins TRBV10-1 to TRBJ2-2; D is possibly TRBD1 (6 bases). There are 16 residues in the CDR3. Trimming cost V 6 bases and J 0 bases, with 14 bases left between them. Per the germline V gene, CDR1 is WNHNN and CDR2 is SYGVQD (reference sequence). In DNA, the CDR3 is TGCGCCAGCAGCCAAAGGACAGCTTCGAACACCGGGGAGCTGTTTTTT. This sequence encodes CASSQRTASNTGELFF.

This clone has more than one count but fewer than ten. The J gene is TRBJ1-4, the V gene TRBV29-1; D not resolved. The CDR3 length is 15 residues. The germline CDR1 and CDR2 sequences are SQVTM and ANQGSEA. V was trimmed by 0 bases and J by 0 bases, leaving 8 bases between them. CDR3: CSVEEVGTTNEKLFF. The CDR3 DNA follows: TGCAGCGTTGAAGAGGTGGGAACAACTAATGAAAAACTGTTTTTT.

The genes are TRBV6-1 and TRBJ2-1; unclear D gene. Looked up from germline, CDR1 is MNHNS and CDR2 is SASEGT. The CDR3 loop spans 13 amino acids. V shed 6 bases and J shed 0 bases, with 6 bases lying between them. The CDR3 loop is CASRGSSYNEQFF. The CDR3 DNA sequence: TGTGCCAGCAGAGGAAGCTCCTACAATGAGCAGTTCTTC.

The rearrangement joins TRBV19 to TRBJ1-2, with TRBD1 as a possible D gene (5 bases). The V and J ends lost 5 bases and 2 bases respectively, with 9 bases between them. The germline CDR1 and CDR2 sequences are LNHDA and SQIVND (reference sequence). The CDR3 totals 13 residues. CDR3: CASSLTENYGYTF. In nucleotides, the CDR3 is TGTGCCAGTAGTCTGACAGAAAACTATGGCTACACCTTC.

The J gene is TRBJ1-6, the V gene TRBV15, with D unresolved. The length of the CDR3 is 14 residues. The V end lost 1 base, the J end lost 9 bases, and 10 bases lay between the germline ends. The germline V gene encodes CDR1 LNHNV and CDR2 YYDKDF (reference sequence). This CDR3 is CATSRGERGSPLHF. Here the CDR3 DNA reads TGTGCCACCAGCAGAGGAGAGAGAGGTTCACCCCTCCACTTT.